Each of the 9 T cell receptor beta chains below was sequenced from the same sample in a study of blood T cell repertoires in COVID-19 (dated by TCRdb to 2019 to 2021). The library was obtained by the immunoSEQ multiplex PCR assay. Entries here come from immuneACCESS through TCRdb and include only in-frame sequences with V and J called. Some clones fail to appear in such tables; in the studies checked, an unresolved V gene covers under half of the shortfall, and the cause of the remainder is unknown. This sample is represented by approximately 58,000 clones; more than 70% of them were singletons. The ten biggest clones cover approximately 4.5% of the sample. The sample taken for sequencing was peripheral blood. Receptor source: a middle-aged man with active COVID-19.

This clone was picked up one time. V gene TRBV5-1 combines with J gene TRBJ1-2; D is undetermined. The germline V gene has CDR1 SGHRS and CDR2 YFSETQ. The CDR3 has 13 residues. V dropped 3 bases and J dropped 5 bases, with 11 bases sitting between them. The CDR3: CASSSQTGYGYTF. The CDR3 DNA is TGCGCCAGCAGCTCCCAAACGGGGTATGGCTACACCTTC.

The chain is built from TRBV5-4 and TRBJ2-1; maybe TRBD2 (6 bases). The CDR3 consists of 15 residues. V was pared by 0 bases and J by 8 bases, with 15 bases between. The germline CDR1 and CDR2 sequences are SGHNT and YYREEE (reference sequence). CDR3 in DNA: TGTGCCAGCAGCTTGGGGGGGGAAAGGGGCGATGAGCAGTTCTTC. Translated: CASSLGGERGDEQFF.

This chain links TRBV6-5 with TRBJ2-7; 7 nucleotides match TRBD1. The germline gives CDR1 MNHEY, CDR2 SVGAGI. This CDR3 spans 14 amino acids. The J segment lost 3 bases and the V segment lost 8 bases, leaving 10 bases of the junction unmatched. This CDR3 reads CASLSTGNNYEQYF. The CDR3, as DNA: TGTGCCAGCCTCTCGACAGGGAATAACTACGAGCAGTACTTC.

The chain recombines TRBV5-1 with TRBJ2-5, with D possibly TRBD1 on 6 matching bases. CDR1 SGHRS and CDR2 YFSETQ come from the germline V gene. V was clipped by 0 bases and J by 1 base, with 13 bases between them. CDR3 length: 16 amino acids. This CDR3 reads CASSLGQDRPQETQYF. The CDR3 nucleotides are TGCGCCAGCAGCTTGGGGCAAGACAGGCCCCAAGAGACCCAGTACTTC.

The gene calls are TRBV6-5 and TRBJ1-2; TRBD1 is a possible D gene (6 bases). Deletions cut 7 bases from V and 8 bases from J, with 20 bases between. Per germline, CDR1 MNHEY and CDR2 SVGAGI. This CDR3 is built from 14 residues. The CDR3 bases are TGTGCCAGCACCAAGGCGTCAGGGGTGAGAGGCTACACCTTC. Amino acids: CASTKASGVRGYTF.

On this clone: This CDR3 is also generated by other DNA sequences in the sample. The chain joins TRBV5-1 to TRBJ2-5; no clear D gene. The CDR3 has 12 amino acids. Germline V CDR1 and CDR2: SGHRS, YFSETQ. V dropped 0 bases and J dropped 5 bases, with 5 bases sitting between them. CDR3 amino acids: CASSLAGETQYF. In DNA form, the CDR3 reads TGCGCCAGCAGCTTGGCCGGGGAGACCCAGTACTTC.

This chain joins TRBV9 and TRBJ2-7; tentatively, D is TRBD2 (6 bases). The CDR3 contains 12 residues. Trimming shortened V by 4 bases and J by 2 bases, and 7 bases separated the two germline ends. Germline V CDR1 and CDR2: SGDLS, YYNGEE. The CDR3 nucleotides read TGTGCCAGCAGCTCTAGCGCCTACGAGCAGTACTTC. Residues: CASSSSAYEQYF.

The rearrangement uses TRBV3-1 (or the pseudogene TRBV3-2) and TRBJ2-7, with 7 bases aligning to TRBD2. This CDR3 region has 13 residues. The germline V gene has CDR1 LGHDT and CDR2 YNNKEL (reference sequence). The V gene end was trimmed by 4 bases and the J gene end by 2 bases; junction bases not matched to a gene: 2. The CDR3 region has the DNA TGTGCCAGCAGCCGGGGGGGTGCCTACGAGCAGTACTTC. It translates to CASSRGGAYEQYF.

The V call is TRBV24-1, the J call TRBJ1-2, with unresolved D. The CDR3 is 16 amino acids. Germline loops: CDR1 KGHDR, CDR2 SFDVKD. V was pared by 4 bases and J by 4 bases, with 18 bases between. In DNA, the CDR3 is TGTGCCACCAGTGACCCGTTTGGGCGTGATCCCTATGGCTACACCTTC. Protein: CATSDPFGRDPYGYTF.